Following are 19 T cell receptor beta chains from one sample sequenced in a study of blood T cell repertoires in COVID-19. The table came from immunoSEQ multiplex PCR; TCRdb's copy has only in-frame clones and leaves some out. Counted here are around 340,000 clones, approximately 89% occurring once; the ten biggest clones make up about 3.9%. Sequenced input: peripheral blood. The origin of the receptors is a woman aged 55-70 years with COVID-19, enrolled during active disease.

The CDR3 sequence is CASRPRLIAGNTIYF. The CDR3 coding sequence is TGTGCCAGCAGGCCTCGACTAATCGCTGGAAACACCATATATTTT. The V gene is TRBV5-8, the J gene TRBJ1-3; D gene ambiguous. Looked up from germline, CDR1 is SGHTS and CDR2 is YDEGEE. V was clipped by 5 bases and J by 2 bases, with 14 bases between them. The CDR3 is 15 residues long.

CDR3 in amino acids: CASCGTGRFQPQHF. CDR3 DNA: TGTGCCAGCTGCGGGACAGGGAGATTTCAGCCCCAGCATTTT. The chain is built from TRBV2 and TRBJ1-5; 9 bases fit TRBD1. The CDR3 runs 14 residues. Germline CDR1 reads SNHLY; CDR2 reads FYNNEI. With 8 bases clipped from V and 6 bases from J, the junction kept 8 bases outside the gene matches. The full variable domain, with the rest looked up from reference TRBV2 and TRBJ1-5, is EPEVTQTPSHQVTQMGQEVILRCVPISNHLYFYWYRQILGQKVEFLVSFYNNEISEKSEIFDDQFSVERPDGSNFTLKIRSTKLEDSAMYFCASCGTGRFQPQHFGDGTRLSIL.

This chain links TRBV11-2 with TRBJ1-5, with D uncertain. Germline-derived CDR1 and CDR2 are SGHAT and FQNNGV. V was shortened by 5 bases and J by 0 bases, with 11 bases between the two germline ends. This CDR3 region has 15 residues. CDR3 DNA: TGTGCCAGCAGCCAGAACAGTTATAGCAATCAGCCCCAGCATTTT. Residues: CASSQNSYSNQPQHF. Full variable domain (missing parts from reference TRBV11-2 and TRBJ1-5): EAGVAQSPRYKIIEKRQSVAFWCNPISGHATLYWYQQILGQGPKLLIQFQNNGVVDDSQLPKDRFSAERLKGVDSTLKIQPAKLEDSAVYLCASSQNSYSNQPQHFGDGTRLSIL.

The chain employs TRBV29-1 and TRBJ1-2; D might be TRBD1 (6 bases). The CDR3 covers 13 residues. The germline CDR1 and CDR2 sequences are SQVTM and ANQGSEA. The V gene lost 5 bases and the J gene lost 5 bases, with 15 bases spanning the gap. The CDR3 nucleotides are TGCAGCGTTAGTGAGACAGGCTTATATGGCTACACCTTC. This codes for CSVSETGLYGYTF.

In this sample, this clone turned up once. Other DNA sequences of this sample code for an identical CDR3. V is TRBV20-1 and J is TRBJ1-1; possibly TRBD1 for D (6 bases). CDR3 size: 11 residues. CDR1 DFQATT and CDR2 SNEGSKA come from the germline V gene (reference sequence). Trimming took 1 base from V and 8 from J, leaving 8 bases between them. CDR3 sequence (DNA): TGCAGTGCTAGAGGAGGGACAGAAGCTTTCTTT. Protein product: CSARGGTEAFF.

This sequence joins TRBV11-1 and TRBJ2-2, with unresolved D. The length of the CDR3 is 14 residues. V lost 2 bases, J lost 5 bases, and 9 bases lay in between. The germline gives CDR1 SGHAT, CDR2 FQDESV (reference sequence). CDR3 coding DNA: TGTGCCAGCAGCTTAACGTTCCAGACCGGGGAGCTGTTTTTT. Encoded protein: CASSLTFQTGELFF.

Comment on this clone: An end of the junction does not agree with germline; a read error may underlie this. This chain connects TRBV19 to TRBJ1-2, with D possibly TRBD1 on 6 matching bases. Germline V CDR1 and CDR2: LNHDA, SQIVND (reference sequence). The CDR3 extends over 14 amino acids. In DNA form, the CDR3 reads TGTGCCAGTAGTCAAACCTGGACAGCTTATGTCTACACCTTC. Protein: CASSQTWTAYVYTF.

The chain uses TRBV7-9 and TRBJ1-4; D might be TRBD1 (5 bases). The germline V and J ends were trimmed by 5 bases and 0 bases, with 7 bases remaining between them. The V gene's germline CDR1 is SEHNR and CDR2 FQNEAQ (reference sequence). There are 14 residues in the CDR3. The CDR3 region has the DNA TGTGCCAGCAGCGAAGGGGCAACTAATGAAAAACTGTTTTTT. This encodes CASSEGATNEKLFF.

This rearrangement joins TRBV15 to TRBJ2-3; weak D call: TRBD2 (5 bases). Germline V gene sequence: CDR1 LNHNV, CDR2 YYDKDF (reference sequence). CDR3 length: 13 residues. Trimming took off 3 bases at V and 1 base at J, with 5 bases between the two ends. CDR3 loop: CATSRGGTDTQYF. CDR3 nucleotides: TGTGCCACCAGCAGGGGAGGCACAGATACGCAGTATTTT.

The chain uses TRBV28 and TRBJ1-1, with 7 nucleotides matching TRBD1. Per the germline V gene, CDR1 is MDHEN and CDR2 is SYDVKM. This CDR3 spans 15 amino acids. V dropped 7 bases and J dropped 0; count of bases not matched to a gene: 8. Written as DNA, the CDR3 is TGTGCCAGCACCCTCAGGGGGGATATGAACACTGAAGCTTTCTTT. Amino acids: CASTLRGDMNTEAFF. The whole variable domain, filled in from reference TRBV28 and TRBJ1-1, reads DVKVTQSSRYLVKRTGEKVFLECVQDMDHENMFWYRQDPGLGLRLIYFSYDVKMKEKGDIPEGYSVSREKKERFSLILESASTNQTSMYLCASTLRGDMNTEAFFGQGTRLTVV.

This chain uses TRBV7-2 with TRBJ2-1; 9 positions agree with TRBD2. Germline V gene sequence: CDR1 SGHTA, CDR2 FQGNSA. The ends lost 5 bases at V and 11 bases at J; junction bases unmatched: 16. This CDR3 is 16 amino acids long. In DNA, the CDR3 is TGTGCCAGCAGCCAAGGTCAAGAAGCGGGGGGTTCGCAGCAGTTCTTC. It is translated as CASSQGQEAGGSQQFF. Full variable domain (outside the CDR3, taken from reference TRBV7-2 and TRBJ2-1): GAGVSQSPSNKVTEKGKDVELRCDPISGHTALYWYRQSLGQGLEFLIYFQGNSAPDKSGLPSDRFSAERTGGSVSTLTIQRTQQEDSAVYLCASSQGQEAGGSQQFFGPGTRLTVL.

J is TRBJ2-7 and V is TRBV4-2; D might be TRBD2 (5 bases). CDR1 LGHNA and CDR2 YNFKEQ come from the germline V gene. Trimming removed 0 bases at V and 3 bases at J, with 12 bases between. This CDR3 spans 15 amino acids. CDR3 sequence (DNA): TGTGCCAGCAGCCAAGAGGGGTCGGGGTTCTACGAGCAGTACTTC. Amino acids: CASSQEGSGFYEQYF.

V gene TRBV15 combines with J gene TRBJ1-2; D possibly corresponds to TRBD1 (5 bases). This CDR3 has 15 residues. Per germline, CDR1 LNHNV and CDR2 YYDKDF (reference sequence). V lost 4 bases to trimming and J lost 4 bases, with 16 bases between them. The CDR3 sequence: CATSTPSGARYGYTF. The CDR3 region has the DNA TGTGCCACCAGCACCCCGAGTGGGGCGCGCTATGGCTACACCTTC. The variable domain in full, completed from reference TRBV15 and TRBJ1-2, reads DAMVIQNPRYQVTQFGKPVTLSCSQTLNHNVMYWYQQKSSQAPKLLFHYYDKDFNNEADTPDNFQSRRPNTSFCFLDIRSPGLGDTAMYLCATSTPSGARYGYTFGSGTRLTVV.

This chain joins TRBV11-3 and TRBJ1-2, with D unresolved. V lost 1 base and J lost 3, with 3 bases in between. The CDR3 consists of 12 residues. From germline, CDR1 is SGHNT and CDR2 YENEEA. The CDR3 protein is CASSLGDYGYTF. DNA of the CDR3: TGTGCCAGCAGCTTAGGCGACTATGGCTACACCTTC.

The chain employs TRBV7-8 and TRBJ2-5; D possibly corresponds to TRBD2 (6 bases). With 3 bases removed from V and 1 base from J, the gap between germline ends came to 9 bases. Germline V gene data show CDR1 as SGHVS and CDR2 as FQNEAQ. The CDR3 extends over 14 amino acids. CDR3 nucleotide sequence: TGTGCCAGCAGCTTGCGGAGGGGCCAAGAGACCCAGTACTTC. It specifies CASSLRRGQETQYF.

The V gene is TRBV6-5, the J gene TRBJ1-2; D is undetermined. Germline V gives CDR1 MNHEY, CDR2 SVGAGI. V lost 6 bases and J lost 4, with 15 bases in between. The CDR3 length is 14 residues. The CDR3 protein is CASSSEERGYGYTF. CDR3 sequence (DNA): TGTGCCAGCAGCTCGGAAGAACGGGGCTATGGCTACACCTTC.

The DNA for the CDR3 is TGCGCCAGCAGCCCTGGGGGACAAAGCCAAGAGACCCAGTACTTC. This translates into CASSPGGQSQETQYF. The V and J genes are TRBV5-1 and TRBJ2-5; D is possibly TRBD1 (6 bases). The V and J ends lost 4 bases and 1 base respectively, with 14 bases between them. The CDR3 is 15 residues long. CDR1 and CDR2 from the germline V gene are SGHRS and YFSETQ. Using reference TRBV5-1 and TRBJ2-5 for the parts outside the CDR3, the full variable domain is KAGVTQTPRYLIKTRGQQVTLSCSPISGHRSVSWYQQTPGQGLQFLFEYFSETQRNKGNFPGRFSGRQFSNSRSEMNVSTLELGDSALYLCASSPGGQSQETQYFGPGTRLLVL.

CDR3 bases: TGTGCCACCAGCAGAGTCAGGTTCGACAATGAGCAGTTCTTC. Encoded protein: CATSRVRFDNEQFF. The chain recombines TRBV15 with TRBJ2-1, with D unresolved. The CDR3 sequence is 14 residues long. Per germline, CDR1 LNHNV and CDR2 YYDKDF (reference sequence). Trimming left V 1 base short and J 5 bases short, with 9 bases between.

The chain recombines TRBV7-2 with TRBJ2-1; TRBD2 aligns across 10 bases. The length of the CDR3 is 18 residues. Germline CDR1 reads SGHTA; CDR2 reads FQGNSA. J gave up 0 bases and V 4 bases, and 9 bases lay outside the gene matches. CDR3 nucleotide sequence: TGTGCCAGCAGCTGGCCGCTAGCGGGGGCTAGCTCCTACAATGAGCAGTTCTTC. It translates to CASSWPLAGASSYNEQFF.